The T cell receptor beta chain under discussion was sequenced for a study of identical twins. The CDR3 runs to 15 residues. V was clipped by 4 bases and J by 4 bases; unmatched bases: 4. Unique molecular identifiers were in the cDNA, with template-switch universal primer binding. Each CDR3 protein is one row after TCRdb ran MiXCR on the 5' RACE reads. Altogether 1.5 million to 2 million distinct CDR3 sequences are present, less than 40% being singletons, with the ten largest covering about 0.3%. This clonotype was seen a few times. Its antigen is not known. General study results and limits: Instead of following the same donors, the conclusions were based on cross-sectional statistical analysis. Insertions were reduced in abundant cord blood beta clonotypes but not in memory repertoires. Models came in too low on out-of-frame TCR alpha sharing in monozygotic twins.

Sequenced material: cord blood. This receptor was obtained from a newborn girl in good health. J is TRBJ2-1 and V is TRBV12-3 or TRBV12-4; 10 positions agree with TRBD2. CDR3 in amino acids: CASSSSGSRYNEQFF. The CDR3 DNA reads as TGTGCCAGCAGTTCTAGCGGGAGTAGGTACAATGAGCAGTTCTTC.